Each of the 27 T cell receptor beta chains below was sequenced from the same sample in a study of T cells in Graves' hyperthyroidism and ophthalmopathy. Amplified regions were TCR beta CDR3 sequences from RNA transcripts. RT-PCR in the first round (using the HTBI primer set) targeted the TCR CDR3. One entry per CDR3 protein results from TCRdb running MiXCR on the multiplex PCR reads. This table has some 320,000 distinct CDR3 sequences, roughly 15% appearing once. Specimen: blood. Every receptor here comes from a woman aged 35 to 49 with Graves' ophthalmopathy.

This clonotype was picked up many times. V is TRBV11-2 and J is TRBJ2-3; no firm D call. In germline, CDR1 is SGHAT, CDR2 FQNNGV. The V gene lost 0 bases and the J gene lost 4 bases, with 8 bases spanning the gap. The CDR3 runs to 14 residues. The CDR3 DNA follows: TGTGCCAGCAGCTTAGAAAGGCTTGCAGATACGCAGTATTTT. This gives the protein CASSLERLADTQYF.

Many counts were recorded for this clonotype. V usage is TRBV30 and J usage is TRBJ2-1; the match to TRBD2 covers 9 bases. Losses at the gene ends were 5 bases for V and 9 bases for J; bases not matched to a gene: 5. Germline CDR1 is GTSNPN and CDR2 is SVGIG (reference sequence). The CDR3 runs to 12 residues. DNA for the CDR3: TGTGCCTGGGGGCAGACTAGCGGTGAGCAGTTCTTC. Amino acids: CAWGQTSGEQFF.

V usage is TRBV16 and J usage is TRBJ2-1, with D maybe TRBD2 (5 bases). The V end was cut by 0 bases, the J end by 0 bases, with 6 bases between. The CDR3 is 15 amino acids. Per the germline V gene, CDR1 is KGHSY and CDR2 is FQNENV. CDR3 nucleotides: TGTGCCAGCAGCCAATCGGGGAGCTCCTACAATGAGCAGTTCTTC. It specifies CASSQSGSSYNEQFF.

This clonotype was found many times. This chain joins TRBV5-1 and TRBJ1-5; D may be TRBD1 (5 bases). This CDR3 has 15 amino acids. The germline V gene encodes CDR1 SGHRS and CDR2 YFSETQ. V lost 0 bases, J lost 8 bases, and 15 bases lay in between. The CDR3 nucleotides read TGCGCCAGCAGCTTGGAGGGCGGGACCGTCGAGCCCCAGCATTTT. Translated: CASSLEGGTVEPQHF.

In its sample, this clonotype was seen many times. This chain links TRBV27 with TRBJ1-2, with D perhaps TRBD1 (5 bases). There are 13 residues in the CDR3. Between the trimmed V and J ends, which lost 5 bases and 4 bases, there was a span of 11 bases. Germline V gene data show CDR1 as MNHEY and CDR2 as SMNVEV (reference sequence). The CDR3 protein is CASSPSGGYGYTF. In DNA form, the CDR3 reads TGTGCCAGCAGTCCCTCTGGGGGCTATGGCTACACCTTC.

Remarks on this clonotype: A much larger clone sits a single nucleotide away, making a read error possible. The chain carries TRBV12-3 or TRBV12-4 and TRBJ2-2; a possible D gene is TRBD1 (6 bases). The CDR3 spans 15 residues. The CDR3 bases are TGTGCCAGCGGTTTAGGGGGAATAAGGACCGGGGAGCTGTTTTTT. Its protein is CASGLGGIRTGELFF.

This clonotype was detected ten times or more. The chain links TRBV12-3 or TRBV12-4 to TRBJ1-5; 7 positions match TRBD1. The CDR3 runs to 14 residues. Unmatched junction bases numbered 7, after V lost 8 bases and J lost 3 bases. Here the CDR3 DNA reads TGTGCCAGCGGGAGGACAGGTGACAATCAGCCCCAGCATTTT. It is translated as CASGRTGDNQPQHF.

This clonotype has just a few counts. A junction boundary mismatches the germline segment, possibly from a read error. The V call is TRBV6-2 or TRBV6-3, the J call TRBJ2-3, with D maybe TRBD1 (5 bases). The CDR3 has 14 residues. The germline CDR1 and CDR2 sequences are MNHEY and SVGEGT. The DNA for the CDR3 is TGTGCCAGCAGTGGGGCAGTCGGCACAGGTACGCAGTATTTT. This codes for CASSGAVGTGTQYF.

Comments on this clonotype: This could be a read error, since a much larger clone is one nucleotide away. The chain carries TRBV18 and TRBJ1-1; D is undetermined. Germline lookup yields CDR1 KGHSH and CDR2 LQKENI. This CDR3 is 14 amino acids long. V was pared by 5 bases and J by 2 bases, with 12 bases between. For the CDR3, the DNA is TGTGCCAGCTCAACCATTGACAACAACACTGAAGCTTTCTTT. Protein sequence: CASSTIDNNTEAFF.

This clonotype showed up many times. The gene calls are TRBV7-2 and TRBJ2-5; 10 positions match TRBD2. V lost 5 bases to trimming and J lost 2 bases; unmatched junction nucleotides: 8. The CDR3 covers 16 residues. Germline V lookup: CDR1 SGHTA, CDR2 FQGNSA. The CDR3 sequence is CASSVPTSGRQETQYF. CDR3 DNA: TGTGCCAGCAGCGTCCCGACTAGCGGGCGACAAGAGACCCAGTACTTC.

This clonotype was detected only a few times. The CDR3 nucleotides read TGTGCCAGTAGTATCAGGGTAGCCGGGGCCAACGTCCTGACTTTC. This sequence encodes CASSIRVAGANVLTF. This chain joins TRBV19 and TRBJ2-6; maybe TRBD1 (5 bases). V dropped 3 bases and J dropped 4 bases, with 10 bases sitting between them. The germline V gene has CDR1 LNHDA and CDR2 SQIVND (reference sequence). This CDR3 is 15 amino acids long.

This clonotype came up many times. This chain links TRBV6-1 with TRBJ1-2; TRBD1 matches at 10 bases. In germline, CDR1 is MNHNS, CDR2 SASEGT. The CDR3 runs 15 residues. Trimming at V came to 6 bases and at J to 9 bases, leaving 13 bases not matched to a gene. CDR3 region: CASRSITGQGKSYTF. CDR3 DNA sequence: TGTGCCAGCAGATCCATTACGGGACAGGGGAAGAGCTACACCTTC.

The sample holds many counts of this clonotype. This sequence joins TRBV28 and TRBJ2-7; 7 bases line up with TRBD2. J was trimmed by 3 bases and V by 6 bases; bases with no gene match: 11. CDR1 is MDHEN, CDR2 SYDVKM, per germline. The CDR3 runs to 15 residues. CDR3 amino acids: CASSPQAGEGYEQYF. DNA for the CDR3: TGTGCCAGCAGCCCCCAGGCGGGAGAGGGCTACGAGCAGTACTTC.

This clonotype was observed many times. This chain connects TRBV10-2 to TRBJ2-5; 9 bases are a match to TRBD2. The CDR3 covers 16 residues. V gave up 7 bases and J gave up 4 bases; unmatched junction bases: 13. CDR1 is WSHSY, CDR2 SAAADI, per germline. As DNA, the CDR3 is TGCGCCAGCACCGCGGGTAGCGGGGGAGCGGGAGAGACCCAGTACTTC. Protein product: CASTAGSGGAGETQYF.

This clonotype occurred a few times. The chain uses TRBV27 and TRBJ2-1; tentatively, D is TRBD2 (6 bases). The V end was cut by 3 bases, the J end by 9 bases, with 21 bases between. This CDR3 spans 16 amino acids. Germline V gene sequence: CDR1 MNHEY, CDR2 SMNVEV (reference sequence). CDR3 nucleotides: TGTGCCAGCAGTTTCTCCGGGACTGGCGGCCACAGTGAGCAGTTCTTC. This codes for CASSFSGTGGHSEQFF.

This clonotype was counted only a few times. A much larger clonotype is one base distant, so this may be a read error. V and J are TRBV2 and TRBJ1-1; 10 nucleotides line up with TRBD1. CDR3 length: 13 amino acids. CDR1 and CDR2 from the germline V gene are SNHLY and FYNNEI. This chain's CDR3 is CASRETGGTEASF. The DNA of the CDR3 is TGTGCCAGCAGGGAGACAGGGGGCACTGAAGCTTCCTTT.

This clonotype appeared many times. The rearrangement uses TRBV20-1 and TRBJ2-1; D ambiguous. The CDR3 extends over 12 amino acids. V was cut by 2 bases and J by 6 bases, with 8 bases left in between. CDR1 DFQATT and CDR2 SNEGSKA come from the germline V gene (reference sequence). The CDR3 reads CSARPQLNEQFF. The CDR3 DNA reads as TGCAGTGCTAGACCCCAACTCAATGAGCAGTTCTTC.

This clonotype was found many times. J is TRBJ2-1 and V is TRBV30; tentative D call: TRBD2 (5 bases). CDR1 and CDR2 from the germline V gene are GTSNPN and SVGIG (reference sequence). Deletions cut 2 bases from V and 15 bases from J, with 17 bases between. This CDR3 region has 12 residues. The CDR3 DNA reads as TGTGCCTGGAGTAGTCCTAGCCCGATCCCGTTCTTC. This gives the protein CAWSSPSPIPFF. The whole variable domain, filled in from reference TRBV30 and TRBJ2-1, reads SQTIHQWPATLVQPVGSPLSLECTVEGTSNPNLYWYRQAAGRGLQLLFYSVGIGQISSEVPQNLSASRPQDRQFILSSKKLLLSDSGFYLCAWSSPSPIPFFGPGTRLTVL.

The sample holds many counts of this clonotype. The chain has TRBV6-1 and TRBJ1-6; TRBD1 might be the D (6 bases). V was cut by 1 base and J by 7 bases, with 11 bases left in between. The CDR3 sequence is 15 residues long. Germline values: CDR1 MNHNS, CDR2 SASEGT. The CDR3 DNA sequence: TGTGCCAGCAGTGAAGGTTGGGGGGCAAATTCACCCCTCCACTTT. Translated, it gives CASSEGWGANSPLHF.

The CDR3 loop is CASSSFQGAYGYTF. DNA for the CDR3: TGTGCCAGCAGTTCCTTTCAGGGGGCGTATGGCTACACCTTC. The chain carries TRBV6-1 and TRBJ1-2; 8 bases fit TRBD1. CDR3 size: 14 residues. V shed 5 bases and J 5 bases; nucleotides not matched to a gene: 7. In germline, CDR1 is MNHNS, CDR2 SASEGT.

This clonotype was found many times. V and J are TRBV19 and TRBJ1-1; D is perhaps TRBD1 (5 bases). Germline CDR1 is LNHDA and CDR2 is SQIVND (reference sequence). V dropped 6 bases and J dropped 1 base, with 9 bases sitting between them. CDR3 length: 13 residues. CDR3 nucleotide sequence: TGTGCCAGTAGCGACAGCAAGAACACTGAAGCTTTCTTT. Translation: CASSDSKNTEAFF.

This clonotype was found many times. The CDR3 DNA reads TGTGCCAGCAGCTTTCTACAGCTCAAGAACACTGAAGCTTTCTTT. Protein sequence: CASSFLQLKNTEAFF. The chain is built from TRBV28 and TRBJ1-1; no clear D. Deletions cut 6 bases from V and 1 base from J, with 15 bases between. The CDR3 contains 15 residues. Germline V lookup: CDR1 MDHEN, CDR2 SYDVKM.

As regards this clonotype: This may stem from a read error, because a much larger clone lies one nucleotide away. The rearrangement joins TRBV29-1 to TRBJ1-2, with 7 bases aligning to TRBD1. This CDR3 contains 11 residues. Per germline, CDR1 SQVTM and CDR2 ANQGSEA. CDR3 in DNA: TGCAGCGCTGACAGGGACTATGGCAACACCTTC. The encoded protein is CSADRDYGNTF.

This clonotype was detected ten times or more. The CDR3, as DNA: TGTGCCAGCAGTGAAAGGACAGGGAGGAGATACGAGCAGTACTTC. Translation: CASSERTGRRYEQYF. This chain uses TRBV6-1 with TRBJ2-7; 8 bases align to TRBD1. Germline assignment: CDR1 MNHNS and CDR2 SASEGT. This CDR3 has 15 amino acids. The ends lost 2 bases at V and 4 bases at J; junction bases unmatched: 7.

This clonotype has a count of ten or more. The genes are TRBV19 and TRBJ1-2, with TRBD1 identical over 10 bases. J lost 8 bases, V lost 8 bases, and 14 bases had no gene match. Per germline, CDR1 LNHDA and CDR2 SQIVND (reference sequence). The CDR3 has 15 amino acids. The CDR3 DNA sequence: TGTGCCAGTCGACGTCCGGGACAGGGGATGGGGGGCTACACCTTC. It codes for CASRRPGQGMGGYTF.

This clonotype occurred many times. The chain has TRBV20-1 and TRBJ2-3; 9 bases map to TRBD2. CDR3 length equals 17 residues. V shed 6 bases and J 6 bases; nucleotides not matched to a gene: 19. Germline V gives CDR1 DFQATT, CDR2 SNEGSKA (reference sequence). The CDR3 sequence is CSAVVWTSANYGDTQYF. CDR3 nucleotides: TGCAGTGCCGTAGTCTGGACTAGCGCCAATTACGGGGATACGCAGTATTTT.

This clonotype was observed at least ten times. The CDR3 DNA sequence: TGTGCCAGCAGTCCCTATAGTGTAGGCGGGGAGCTGTTTTTT. Translating it yields CASSPYSVGGELFF. This rearrangement joins TRBV27 to TRBJ2-2; D unresolved. Germline CDR1 and CDR2: MNHEY and SMNVEV (reference sequence). V was shortened by 5 bases and J by 7 bases, with 14 bases between the two germline ends. CDR3 length: 14 amino acids.